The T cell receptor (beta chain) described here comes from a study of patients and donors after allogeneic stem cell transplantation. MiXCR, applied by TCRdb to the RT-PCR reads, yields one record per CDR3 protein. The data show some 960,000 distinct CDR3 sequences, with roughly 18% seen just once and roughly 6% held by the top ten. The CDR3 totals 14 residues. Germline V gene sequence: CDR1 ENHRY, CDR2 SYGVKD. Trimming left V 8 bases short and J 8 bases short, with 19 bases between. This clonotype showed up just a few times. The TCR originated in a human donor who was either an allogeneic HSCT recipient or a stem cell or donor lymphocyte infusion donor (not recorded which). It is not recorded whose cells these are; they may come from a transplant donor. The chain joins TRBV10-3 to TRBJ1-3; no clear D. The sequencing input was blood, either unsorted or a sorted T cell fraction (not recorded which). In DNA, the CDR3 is TGTGCCATCCTGGACGGCGGCGGATCTGACACCATATATTTT. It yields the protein CAILDGGGSDTIYF.